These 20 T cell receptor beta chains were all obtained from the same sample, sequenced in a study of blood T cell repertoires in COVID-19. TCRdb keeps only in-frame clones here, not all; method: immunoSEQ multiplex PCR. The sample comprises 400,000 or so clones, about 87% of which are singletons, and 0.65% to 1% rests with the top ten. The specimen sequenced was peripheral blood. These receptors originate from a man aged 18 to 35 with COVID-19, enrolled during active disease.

CDR3 coding DNA: TGTGCCAGCAGCGTATGGGGCCCCACAGATACGCAGTATTTT. This encodes CASSVWGPTDTQYF. J is TRBJ2-3 and V is TRBV9; perhaps TRBD1 as D (5 bases). CDR1 and CDR2 (germline): SGDLS, YYNGEE. CDR3 length equals 14 residues. The ends were cut back, 1 base at V and 2 bases at J, with 8 bases in the middle.

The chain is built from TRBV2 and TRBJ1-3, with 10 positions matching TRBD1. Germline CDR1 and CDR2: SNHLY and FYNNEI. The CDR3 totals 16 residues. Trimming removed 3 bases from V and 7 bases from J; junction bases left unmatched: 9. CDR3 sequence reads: CASSDTGTGARNTIYF. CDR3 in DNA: TGTGCCAGCAGTGATACCGGGACAGGGGCTCGGAACACCATATATTTT.

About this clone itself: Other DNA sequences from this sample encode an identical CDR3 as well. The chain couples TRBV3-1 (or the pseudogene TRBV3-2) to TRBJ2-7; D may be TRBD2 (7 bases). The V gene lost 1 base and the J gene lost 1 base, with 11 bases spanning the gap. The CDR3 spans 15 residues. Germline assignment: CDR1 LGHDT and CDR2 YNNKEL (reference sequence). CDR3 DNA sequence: TGTGCCAGCAGCCAAGCGGGGGGCCCATCCTACGAGCAGTACTTC. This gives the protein CASSQAGGPSYEQYF.

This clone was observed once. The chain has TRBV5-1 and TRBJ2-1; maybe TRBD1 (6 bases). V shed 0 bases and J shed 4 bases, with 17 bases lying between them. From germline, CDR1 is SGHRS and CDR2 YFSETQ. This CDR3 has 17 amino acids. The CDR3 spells CASSLGGLQGSYNEQFF. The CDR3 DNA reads TGCGCCAGCAGCTTGGGTGGGCTTCAGGGGTCTTACAATGAGCAGTTCTTC.

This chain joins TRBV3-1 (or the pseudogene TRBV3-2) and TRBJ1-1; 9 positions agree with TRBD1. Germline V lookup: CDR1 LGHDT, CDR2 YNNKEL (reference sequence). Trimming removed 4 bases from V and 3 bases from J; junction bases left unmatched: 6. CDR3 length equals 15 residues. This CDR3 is CASSRTDRGYTEAFF. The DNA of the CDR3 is TGTGCCAGCAGCCGGACGGACAGGGGTTACACTGAAGCTTTCTTT.

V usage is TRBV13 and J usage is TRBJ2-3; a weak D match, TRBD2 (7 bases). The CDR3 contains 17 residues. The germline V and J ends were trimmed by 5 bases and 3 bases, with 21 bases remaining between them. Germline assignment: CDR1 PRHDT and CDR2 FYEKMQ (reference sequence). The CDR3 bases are TGTGCCAGCAGCCAGAGGGGGGGCGGGAGACTTACAGATACGCAGTATTTT. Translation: CASSQRGGGRLTDTQYF. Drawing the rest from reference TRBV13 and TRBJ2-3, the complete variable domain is AAGVIQSPRHLIKEKRETATLKCYPIPRHDTVYWYQQGPGQDPQFLISFYEKMQSDKGSIPDRFSAQQFSDYHSELNMSSLELGDSALYFCASSQRGGGRLTDTQYFGPGTRLTVL.

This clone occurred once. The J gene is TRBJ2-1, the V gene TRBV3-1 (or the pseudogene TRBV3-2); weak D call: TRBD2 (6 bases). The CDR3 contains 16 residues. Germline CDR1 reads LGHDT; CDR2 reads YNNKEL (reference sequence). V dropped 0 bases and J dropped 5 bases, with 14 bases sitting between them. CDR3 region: CASSQDYRDLNNEQFF. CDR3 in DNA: TGTGCCAGCAGCCAAGACTACCGGGACTTAAACAATGAGCAGTTCTTC.

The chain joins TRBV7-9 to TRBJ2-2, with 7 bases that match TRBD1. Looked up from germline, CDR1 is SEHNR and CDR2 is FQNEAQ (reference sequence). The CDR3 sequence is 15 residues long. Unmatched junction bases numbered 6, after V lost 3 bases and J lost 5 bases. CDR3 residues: CASSFPAGGTGELFF. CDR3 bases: TGTGCCAGCAGCTTTCCGGCAGGGGGTACCGGGGAGCTGTTTTTT.

Here the CDR3 DNA reads TGTGCCAGCAGTTACGGCCAGATTTCCTACGAGCAGTACTTC. This sequence encodes CASSYGQISYEQYF. The chain uses TRBV6-5 and TRBJ2-7; no firm D call. The CDR3 covers 14 residues. Germline V gene sequence: CDR1 MNHEY, CDR2 SVGAGI. V gave up 2 bases and J gave up 1 base, with 9 bases separating them.

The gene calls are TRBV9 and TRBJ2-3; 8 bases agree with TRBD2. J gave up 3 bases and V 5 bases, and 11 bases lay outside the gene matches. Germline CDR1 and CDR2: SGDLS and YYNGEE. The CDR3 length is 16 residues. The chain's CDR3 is CASSHTSGQVTDTQYF. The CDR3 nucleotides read TGTGCCAGCAGTCACACTAGCGGCCAGGTGACAGATACGCAGTATTTT.

In DNA, the CDR3 is TGTGCCAGCAGCCAAGAATCTTGGGAGGGGATCCGGGGCTACACCTTC. Translated: CASSQESWEGIRGYTF. This chain links TRBV3-1 (or the pseudogene TRBV3-2) with TRBJ1-2; D possibly corresponds to TRBD1 (5 bases). The CDR3 covers 16 residues. V was trimmed by 0 bases and J by 8 bases, leaving 19 bases between them. Germline V gene sequence: CDR1 LGHDT, CDR2 YNNKEL (reference sequence).

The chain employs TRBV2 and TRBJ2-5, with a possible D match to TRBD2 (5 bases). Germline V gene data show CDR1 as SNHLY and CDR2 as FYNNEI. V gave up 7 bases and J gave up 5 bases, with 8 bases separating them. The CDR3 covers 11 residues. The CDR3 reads CASTQRETQYF. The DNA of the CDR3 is TGTGCCAGCACCCAGCGGGAGACCCAGTACTTC.

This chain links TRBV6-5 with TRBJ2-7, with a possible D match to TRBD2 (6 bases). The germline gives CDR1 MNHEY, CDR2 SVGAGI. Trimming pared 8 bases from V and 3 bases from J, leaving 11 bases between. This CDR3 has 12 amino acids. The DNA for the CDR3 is TGTGCCAGCGGGGGGAGCGGCTACGAGCAGTACTTC. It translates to CASGGSGYEQYF.

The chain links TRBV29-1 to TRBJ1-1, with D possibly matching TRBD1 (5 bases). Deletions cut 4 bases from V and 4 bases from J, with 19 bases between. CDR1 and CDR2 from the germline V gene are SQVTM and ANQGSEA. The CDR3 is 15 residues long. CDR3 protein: CSVAVLGVKLTEAFF. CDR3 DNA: TGCAGCGTTGCGGTTTTAGGGGTAAAGCTCACTGAAGCTTTCTTT. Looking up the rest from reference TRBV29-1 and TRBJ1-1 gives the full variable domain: SAVISQKPSRDICQRGTSLTIQCQVDSQVTMMFWYRQQPGQSLTLIATANQGSEATYESGFVIDKFPISRPNLTFSTLTVSNMSPEDSSIYLCSVAVLGVKLTEAFFGQGTRLTVV.

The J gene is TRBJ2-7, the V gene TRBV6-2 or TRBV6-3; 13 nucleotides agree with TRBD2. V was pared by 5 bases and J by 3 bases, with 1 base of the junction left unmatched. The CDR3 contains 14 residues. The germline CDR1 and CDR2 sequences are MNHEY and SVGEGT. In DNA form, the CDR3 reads TGTGCCAGCAGTCGGACTAGCGGGAGCTACGAGCAGTACTTC. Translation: CASSRTSGSYEQYF.

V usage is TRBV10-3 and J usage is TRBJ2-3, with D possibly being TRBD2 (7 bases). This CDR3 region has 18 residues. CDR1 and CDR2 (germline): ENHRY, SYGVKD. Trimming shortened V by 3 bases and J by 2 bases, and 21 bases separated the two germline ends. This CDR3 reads CAISEGPPGRGSTDTQYF. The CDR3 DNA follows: TGTGCCATCAGTGAAGGGCCCCCAGGGAGGGGGTCCACAGATACGCAGTATTTT.

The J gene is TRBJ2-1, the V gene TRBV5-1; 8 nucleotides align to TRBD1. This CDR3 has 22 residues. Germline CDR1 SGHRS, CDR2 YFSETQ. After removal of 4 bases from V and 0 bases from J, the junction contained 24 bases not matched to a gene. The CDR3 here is CASSGQGASWGGSLSSYNEQFF. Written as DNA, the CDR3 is TGCGCCAGCAGCGGGCAGGGGGCCTCTTGGGGAGGTTCCTTGAGCTCCTACAATGAGCAGTTCTTC. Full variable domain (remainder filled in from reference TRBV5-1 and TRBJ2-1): KAGVTQTPRYLIKTRGQQVTLSCSPISGHRSVSWYQQTPGQGLQFLFEYFSETQRNKGNFPGRFSGRQFSNSRSEMNVSTLELGDSALYLCASSGQGASWGGSLSSYNEQFFGPGTRLTVL.

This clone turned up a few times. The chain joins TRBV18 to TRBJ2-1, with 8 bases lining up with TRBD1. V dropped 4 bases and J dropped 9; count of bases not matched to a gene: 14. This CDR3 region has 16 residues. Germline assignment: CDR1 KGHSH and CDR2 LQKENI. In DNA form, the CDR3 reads TGTGCCAGCTCACTTGCGCAGGGGGCTAATCTGGGTGAGCAGTTCTTC. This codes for CASSLAQGANLGEQFF.

The CDR3 nucleotides are TGTGCCAGCAGCCAAATAGCGGGGGGCTACAATGAGCAGTTCTTC. Its translation: CASSQIAGGYNEQFF. The rearrangement uses TRBV3-1 (or the pseudogene TRBV3-2) and TRBJ2-1; 10 positions match TRBD2. V gave up 2 bases and J gave up 3 bases; unmatched junction bases: 1. The CDR3 sequence is 15 residues long. Germline V gives CDR1 LGHDT, CDR2 YNNKEL (reference sequence).

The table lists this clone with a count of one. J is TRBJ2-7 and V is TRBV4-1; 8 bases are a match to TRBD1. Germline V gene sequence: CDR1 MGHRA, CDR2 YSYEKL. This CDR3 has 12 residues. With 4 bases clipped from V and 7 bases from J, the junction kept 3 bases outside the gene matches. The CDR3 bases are TGCGCCAGCAGCCCGAGGGACAGGGAGCAGTACTTC. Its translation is CASSPRDREQYF.